By sample fraction, the clone carrying this TCR beta chain is medium-sized. The CDR3 extends over 14 amino acids. V lost 5 bases and J lost 6; bases outside the gene matches: 6. Germline CDR1 reads SGHNT; CDR2 reads YENEEA. TCRdb recomputed calls from the reads with MiXCR, one row per CDR3 protein. Of around 5,300 distinct CDR3 sequences listed, approximately 10% are singletons. The sequence was obtained from a human donor with rheumatoid arthritis. The genes are TRBV11-3 and TRBJ2-3; 9 nucleotides agree with TRBD2. Sequencing input: CD4+ T cells from synovial fluid. The CDR3 region has the DNA TGTGCCAGCAGCCCAGGACTAGCGATGGATACGCAGTATTTT. This translates into CASSPGLAMDTQYF.